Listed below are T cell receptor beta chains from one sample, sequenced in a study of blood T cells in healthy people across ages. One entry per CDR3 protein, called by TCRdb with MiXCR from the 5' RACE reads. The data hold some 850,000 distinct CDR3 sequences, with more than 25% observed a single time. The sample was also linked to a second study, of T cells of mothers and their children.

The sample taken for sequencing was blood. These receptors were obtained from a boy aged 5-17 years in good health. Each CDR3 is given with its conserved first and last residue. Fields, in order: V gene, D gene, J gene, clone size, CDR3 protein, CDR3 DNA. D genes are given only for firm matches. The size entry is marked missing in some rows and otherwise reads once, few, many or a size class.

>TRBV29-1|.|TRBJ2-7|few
CSARMGYEQYF
TGCAGCGCCCGTATGGGTTACGAGCAGTACTTC
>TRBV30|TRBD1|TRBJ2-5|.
CAWSARDRTQETQYF
TGTGCCTGGAGCGCCCGGGACAGGACGCAAGAGACCCAGTACTTC
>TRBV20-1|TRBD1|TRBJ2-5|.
CSASRDSRGETQYF
TGCAGTGCTAGCCGGGACAGTCGTGGCGAGACCCAGTACTTC
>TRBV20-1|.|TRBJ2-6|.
CSAGLGGSGANVLTF
TGCAGTGCGGGGCTGGGCGGCTCTGGGGCCAACGTCCTGACTTTC
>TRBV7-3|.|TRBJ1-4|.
CASSRQHGTTNEKLFF
TGTGCCAGCAGCAGACAACACGGAACAACTAATGAAAAACTGTTTTTT
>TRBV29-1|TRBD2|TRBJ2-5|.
CSVDKRGKETQYF
TGCAGCGTTGACAAGCGGGGGAAAGAGACCCAGTACTTC
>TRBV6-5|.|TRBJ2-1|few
CASSSSGTPYNEQFF
TGTGCCAGCAGTTCCTCCGGGACACCTTACAATGAGCAGTTCTTC
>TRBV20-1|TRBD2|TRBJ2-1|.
CSASHGGSAAHEQFF
TGCAGTGCTAGCCACGGGGGGTCAGCGGCTCATGAGCAGTTCTTC
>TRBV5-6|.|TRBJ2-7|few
CATNSYPDAYEQYF
TGTGCCACTAACTCTTACCCGGACGCCTACGAGCAGTACTTC
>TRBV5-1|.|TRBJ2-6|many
CASSLDGSGANVLTF
TGCGCCAGCAGCTTGGACGGCTCTGGGGCCAACGTCCTGACTTTC
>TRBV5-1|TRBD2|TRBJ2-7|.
CASRWEGEQYF
TGCGCCAGCAGATGGGAGGGAGAGCAGTACTTC
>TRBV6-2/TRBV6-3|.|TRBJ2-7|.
CASSYAYYFYEQYF
TGTGCCAGCAGTTACGCCTACTATTTCTACGAGCAGTACTTC
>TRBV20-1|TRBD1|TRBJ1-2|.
CSAWDRSNYGYTF
TGCAGTGCCTGGGACAGAAGTAACTATGGCTACACCTTC
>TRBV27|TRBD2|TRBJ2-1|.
CASTPGLAPYNEQFF
TGTGCCAGCACCCCGGGACTAGCTCCTTACAATGAGCAGTTCTTC
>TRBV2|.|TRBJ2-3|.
CASRAPGGDTQYF
TGTGCCAGCAGAGCCCCAGGGGGGGATACGCAGTATTTT
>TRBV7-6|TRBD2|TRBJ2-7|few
CASSSLAGAYEQYF
TGTGCCAGCAGCTCACTAGCGGGAGCCTACGAGCAGTACTTC